This TCR beta chain was recorded in a study of blood T cell repertoires in COVID-19. Ages ranged from about 18 to 100 years, with residence in approximately 23 US areas. This CDR3 spans 15 amino acids. The germline V and J ends were trimmed by 4 bases and 10 bases, with 18 bases remaining between them. Germline V gives CDR1 SGHNT, CDR2 YYREEE (reference sequence). Per the original methods: Reference gene primer amplification in the assay estimated nucleated cell counts. Sequencing was performed with immunoSEQ multiplex PCR; in TCRdb, only in-frame clones are kept and a portion is missing. That table gives V, J and clone size, and the DNA gave D and trimming. The table records around 150,000 clones, about 81% of them present only once.

The sample taken for sequencing was PBMCs or T cells enriched from blood (not recorded which). This chain uses TRBV5-4 with TRBJ1-6, with D maybe TRBD1 (5 bases). This clonotype originated in a man aged 50 to 59 who had recovered from COVID-19. This CDR3 reads CASSQQQVSGSPLHF. CDR3 sequence (DNA): TGTGCCAGCAGCCAACAACAGGTTTCAGGATCACCCCTCCACTTT.